This T cell receptor (beta chain) was found in a study of sequential checkpoint blockade in melanoma (dated by TCRdb to about 2019). With respect to the entire study: Patients were assigned by 1:1 randomization to either first-line nivolumab followed by ipilimumab (arm A) or ipilimumab followed by nivolumab (arm B). Maintenance nivolumab was given following each of the two trial sequences.

A distance of 10 bases separates the germline ends of V and J, which lose 3 bases and 7 bases respectively. The CDR3, from cysteine to phenylalanine, totals 12 residues. Here the CDR3 DNA is all that survives: 36 bases in frame from base 1. CDR1 is given as ENHRY and CDR2 as SYGVKD, both from the germline V gene. TCRbeta CDR3 regions were immunosequenced from genomic DNA with the immunoSEQ Assay. Before high-throughput sequencing, genomic DNA was amplified using bias-controlled multiplex PCR. As for how the authors treated the data: To quantify the absolute abundance of each unique TCRbeta CDR3 region, the sequences were collapsed and filtered. Clonality, defined as 1 minus Pielou's evenness, was calculated using only productive rearrangements. A previously published method was used to identify clones whose frequencies were significantly greater in on-treatment samples than in baseline samples. TCRdb took this table from immuneACCESS and kept in-frame rearrangements with V and J called. Such tables lack part of the clones; where checked against another copy, unresolved V genes explain under half of the gap, and the rest is unexplained. D and trimming come from the DNA, and the V and J calls and clone size come from that table. This sample has approximately 5,300 clones in its table, and about 78% of those were observed once. The top ten constitute 67% of the sample.

Paper-wide results and their limitations: The model for predicting response that combines TCR metrics with mutation burden needs to be validated in larger, independent patient cohorts.

Sample treatment or condition, as interpreted from the label and publication: randomized to nivolumab then ipilimumab (arm A) or the reverse (arm B). Prior DNA-damaging chemotherapy had not been received by any trial patient. Live CD3+CD8+ cells negative for CD19 and CD56 were sorted from thawed PBMCs on a FACS Aria II flow cytometer. Samples came from patients with melanoma in CheckMate 064, a randomized, open-label phase II trial of sequential checkpoint blockade. Peripheral blood mononuclear cells were collected by leukapheresis, purified using Ficoll-Paque, and frozen in human serum containing around 9.8% DMSO. Purity of sorted blood CD3+CD8+ cells was verified at >98% immediately after sorting, followed by DNA extraction. Turning to this clone: No antigen is known for it. The input lacks base qualities; no much larger clone sits a single base away.

The TCR sequence derives from a human donor with melanoma. This chain joins TRBV10-3 to TRBJ2-7, with the D gene call left open. Material: CD8+ T cells sorted from blood (inferred from file names), obtained from a patient given nivolumab and ipilimumab in sequence. This receptor carries the CDR3 CAISDTLPEQYF. In nucleotide form, the sequence is TGTGCCATCAGTGATACTCTGCCAGAGCAGTACTTC.